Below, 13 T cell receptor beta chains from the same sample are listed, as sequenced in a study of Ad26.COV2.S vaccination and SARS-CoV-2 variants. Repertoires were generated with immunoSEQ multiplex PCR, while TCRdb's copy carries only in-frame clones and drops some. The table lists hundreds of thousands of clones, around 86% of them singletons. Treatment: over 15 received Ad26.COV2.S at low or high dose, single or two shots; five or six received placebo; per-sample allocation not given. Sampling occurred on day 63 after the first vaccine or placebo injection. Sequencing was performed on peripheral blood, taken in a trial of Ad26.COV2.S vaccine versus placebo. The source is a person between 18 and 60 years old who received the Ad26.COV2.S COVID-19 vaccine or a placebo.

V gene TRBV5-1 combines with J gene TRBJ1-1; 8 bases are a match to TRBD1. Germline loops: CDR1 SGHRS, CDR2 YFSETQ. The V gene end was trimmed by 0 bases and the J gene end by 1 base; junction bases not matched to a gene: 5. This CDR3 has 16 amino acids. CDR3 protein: CASSLATGGGNTEAFF. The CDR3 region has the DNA TGCGCCAGCAGCTTGGCAACAGGGGGTGGGAACACTGAAGCTTTCTTT.

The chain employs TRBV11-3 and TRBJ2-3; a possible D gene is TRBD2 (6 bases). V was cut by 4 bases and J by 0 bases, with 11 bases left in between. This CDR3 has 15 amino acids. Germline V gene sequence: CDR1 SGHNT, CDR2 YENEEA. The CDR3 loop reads CASSSGTPSTDTQYF. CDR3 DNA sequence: TGTGCCAGCAGCTCCGGGACTCCTAGCACAGATACGCAGTATTTT.

Here the CDR3 DNA reads TGTGCCAGCAGCGTAGCGTCAGACCTGTACGAGCAGTACTTC. Translation: CASSVASDLYEQYF. J is TRBJ2-7 and V is TRBV9; D is unresolved. There are 14 residues in the CDR3. Per germline, CDR1 SGDLS and CDR2 YYNGEE. The V gene lost 0 bases and the J gene lost 4 bases, with 11 bases spanning the gap.

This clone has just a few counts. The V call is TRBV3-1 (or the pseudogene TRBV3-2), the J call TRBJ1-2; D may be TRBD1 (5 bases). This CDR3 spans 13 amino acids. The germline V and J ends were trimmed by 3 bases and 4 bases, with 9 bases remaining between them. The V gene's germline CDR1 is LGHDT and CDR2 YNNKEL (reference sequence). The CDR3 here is CASSQGPPYGYTF. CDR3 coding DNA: TGTGCCAGCAGCCAGGGGCCGCCCTATGGCTACACCTTC.

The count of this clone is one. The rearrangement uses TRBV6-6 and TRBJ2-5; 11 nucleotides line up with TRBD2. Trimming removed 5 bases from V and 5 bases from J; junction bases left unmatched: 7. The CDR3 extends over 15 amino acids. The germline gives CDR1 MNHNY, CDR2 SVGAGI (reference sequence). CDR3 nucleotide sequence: TGTGCCAGCAGTGCCCTAGCGGGGGGCGGGGAGACCCAGTACTTC. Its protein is CASSALAGGGETQYF.

CDR3 amino acids: CASSEGLENSPLHF. DNA of the CDR3: TGTGCCAGCAGTGAGGGCCTTGAGAATTCACCCCTCCACTTT. The chain combines TRBV6-4 with TRBJ1-6; D uncertain. Per germline, CDR1 MRHNA and CDR2 SNTAGT. CDR3 length equals 14 residues. With 3 bases removed from V and 7 bases from J, the gap between germline ends came to 10 bases.

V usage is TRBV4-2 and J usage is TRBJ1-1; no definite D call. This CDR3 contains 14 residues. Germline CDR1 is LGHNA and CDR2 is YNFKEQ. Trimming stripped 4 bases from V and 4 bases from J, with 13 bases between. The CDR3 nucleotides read TGTGCCAGCAGCCTCCTAAGCCAGCCCACTGAAGCTTTCTTT. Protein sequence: CASSLLSQPTEAFF.

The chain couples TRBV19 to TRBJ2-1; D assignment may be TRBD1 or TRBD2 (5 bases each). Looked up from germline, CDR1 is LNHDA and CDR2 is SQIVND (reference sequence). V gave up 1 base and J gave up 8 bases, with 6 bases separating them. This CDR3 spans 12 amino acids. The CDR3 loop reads CASSIGGYEQFF. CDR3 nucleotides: TGTGCCAGTAGTATAGGGGGGTATGAGCAGTTCTTC.

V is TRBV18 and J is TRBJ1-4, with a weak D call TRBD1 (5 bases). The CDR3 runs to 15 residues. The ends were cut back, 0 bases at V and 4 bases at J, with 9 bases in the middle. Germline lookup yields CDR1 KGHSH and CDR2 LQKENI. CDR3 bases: TGTGCCAGCTCACCACCTAGCGGGGGTAATGAAAAACTGTTTTTT. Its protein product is CASSPPSGGNEKLFF.

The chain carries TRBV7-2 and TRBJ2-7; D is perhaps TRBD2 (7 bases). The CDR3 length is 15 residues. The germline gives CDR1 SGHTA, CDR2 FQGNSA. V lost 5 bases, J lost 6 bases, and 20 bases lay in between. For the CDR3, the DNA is TGTGCCAGCAGCCCCCTCGGGGGGCATGCTTCCGAGCAGTACTTC. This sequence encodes CASSPLGGHASEQYF. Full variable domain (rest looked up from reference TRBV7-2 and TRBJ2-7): GAGVSQSPSNKVTEKGKDVELRCDPISGHTALYWYRQSLGQGLEFLIYFQGNSAPDKSGLPSDRFSAERTGGSVSTLTIQRTQQEDSAVYLCASSPLGGHASEQYFGPGTRLTVT.

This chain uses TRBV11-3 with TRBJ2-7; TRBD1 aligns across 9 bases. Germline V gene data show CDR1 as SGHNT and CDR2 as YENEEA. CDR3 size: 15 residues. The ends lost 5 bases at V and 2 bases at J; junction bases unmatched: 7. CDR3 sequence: CASSPPGQGPYEQYF. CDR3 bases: TGTGCCAGCAGCCCACCGGGACAGGGACCCTACGAGCAGTACTTC.

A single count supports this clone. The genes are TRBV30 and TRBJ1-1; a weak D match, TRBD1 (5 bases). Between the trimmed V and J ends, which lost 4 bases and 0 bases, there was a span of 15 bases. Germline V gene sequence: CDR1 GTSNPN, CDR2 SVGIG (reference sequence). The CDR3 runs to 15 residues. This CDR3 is CAWIGYLGLNTEAFF. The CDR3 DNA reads TGTGCCTGGATTGGGTATCTGGGGCTGAACACTGAAGCTTTCTTT. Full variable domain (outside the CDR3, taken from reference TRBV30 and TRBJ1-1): SQTIHQWPATLVQPVGSPLSLECTVEGTSNPNLYWYRQAAGRGLQLLFYSVGIGQISSEVPQNLSASRPQDRQFILSSKKLLLSDSGFYLCAWIGYLGLNTEAFFGQGTRLTVV.

CDR3 DNA: TGTGCCAGCAGCTTTAGTGGGGACGAGCAGTACTTC. Its translation: CASSFSGDEQYF. The chain combines TRBV12-3 or TRBV12-4 with TRBJ2-7, with D unclear. V dropped 6 bases and J dropped 5 bases, with 11 bases sitting between them. CDR3 length equals 12 residues.